These T cell receptor beta chains were read from a single sample in a study of CD8+CD57+ T cells in acquired aplastic anemia. One entry per CDR3 protein, called by TCRdb with MiXCR from the reads. The sample gives around 200,000 distinct CDR3 sequences, 48% of which show up once; approximately 12% is in the top ten. The sequencing sample was made of sorted CD4+, CD8+, or CD8+CD57+ T cells (not recorded which) from PBMCs. The receptors stem from a human donor with aplastic anemia. Both conserved end residues are part of each CDR3. Fields, in order: D gene, J gene, V gene, clone size, CDR3 DNA, CDR3 protein. The D gene is left open where the match is weak. Only part of the rows carry a size: once, few, many, or a class if the clone is expanded.

d_call: TRBD2; j_call: TRBJ2-1; v_call: TRBV7-3; clone_size: NA; cdr3_nt: TGTGCCAGCAGCTCACCGGGACTAGCGGCTTACAATGAGCAGTTCTTC; cdr3_aa: CASSSPGLAAYNEQFF
d_call: TRBD2; j_call: TRBJ2-1; v_call: TRBV5-1; clone_size: many; cdr3_nt: TGCGCCAGCCACTCCGGGACTAGCTCCTACAATGAGCAGTTCTTC; cdr3_aa: CASHSGTSSYNEQFF
d_call: NA; j_call: TRBJ1-5; v_call: TRBV19; clone_size: NA; cdr3_nt: TGTGCCAGTAGCTTTGAATGGAATCAGCCCCAGCATTTT; cdr3_aa: CASSFEWNQPQHF
d_call: TRBD2; j_call: TRBJ2-3; v_call: TRBV12-3/TRBV12-4; clone_size: many; cdr3_nt: TGTGCCAGCAGTCCCAACGCAGCGGGGGCTAGCACAGATACGCAGTATTTT; cdr3_aa: CASSPNAAGASTDTQYF
d_call: NA; j_call: TRBJ1-5; v_call: TRBV4-2; clone_size: NA; cdr3_nt: TGTGCCAGCAGCCCCCAGGGTCAGCCCAATCAGCCCCAGCATTTT; cdr3_aa: CASSPQGQPNQPQHF
d_call: NA; j_call: TRBJ2-6; v_call: TRBV24-1; clone_size: once; cdr3_nt: TGTGCCACCAGTGATCTAGGGTTCAGGGGGGCCAACGTCCTGACTTTC; cdr3_aa: CATSDLGFRGANVLTF
d_call: NA; j_call: TRBJ1-6; v_call: TRBV5-1; clone_size: NA; cdr3_nt: TGCGCCAGCAGCTTGGCCATGGGAGGTTATTCACCCCTCCACTTT; cdr3_aa: CASSLAMGGYSPLHF
d_call: TRBD1; j_call: TRBJ2-7; v_call: TRBV20-1; clone_size: few; cdr3_nt: TGCAGTGCTAGGGGACAGGGAATCTACGAGCAGTACTTC; cdr3_aa: CSARGQGIYEQYF
d_call: NA; j_call: TRBJ2-2; v_call: TRBV9; clone_size: NA; cdr3_nt: TGTGCCAGCGGGACAATCAACACCGGGGAGCTGTTTTTT; cdr3_aa: CASGTINTGELFF
d_call: TRBD1; j_call: TRBJ1-4; v_call: TRBV6-1; clone_size: many; cdr3_nt: TGTGCCAGCAGTGGAATTGGGACAGGGGAGAAACTGTTTTTT; cdr3_aa: CASSGIGTGEKLFF
d_call: NA; j_call: TRBJ2-2; v_call: TRBV9; clone_size: NA; cdr3_nt: TGTGCCAGCAGCGTATCTGGCTCAAACACCGGGGAGCTGTTTTTT; cdr3_aa: CASSVSGSNTGELFF
d_call: NA; j_call: TRBJ1-3; v_call: TRBV28; clone_size: NA; cdr3_nt: TGTGCCAGCAGTCCAAACAAGGCGAATAAGGGAAACACCATATATTTT; cdr3_aa: CASSPNKANKGNTIYF
d_call: NA; j_call: TRBJ1-2; v_call: TRBV10-3; clone_size: NA; cdr3_nt: TGTGCCATCATGGGACTGACCTATGGCTGCACCTTC; cdr3_aa: CAIMGLTYGCTF
d_call: TRBD1; j_call: TRBJ1-3; v_call: TRBV2; clone_size: NA; cdr3_nt: TGTGCCAGCAGTGGCAGGACAGGAACTGGAAACACCATATATTTT; cdr3_aa: CASSGRTGTGNTIYF
d_call: NA; j_call: TRBJ1-5; v_call: TRBV2; clone_size: NA; cdr3_nt: TGTGCCAGCAGTGGAGGGACCAGGTCTCAGCCCCAGCATTTT; cdr3_aa: CASSGGTRSQPQHF
d_call: NA; j_call: TRBJ2-3; v_call: TRBV3-1; clone_size: NA; cdr3_nt: TGTGCCAGCAGCCGATTCGGAAAGACAGATACGCAGTATTTT; cdr3_aa: CASSRFGKTDTQYF
d_call: NA; j_call: TRBJ1-2; v_call: TRBV20-1; clone_size: NA; cdr3_nt: TGCAGTGCGCTAAGCGGGGACTATGGCTACACCTTC; cdr3_aa: CSALSGDYGYTF
d_call: NA; j_call: TRBJ2-7; v_call: TRBV20-1; clone_size: NA; cdr3_nt: TGCAGTGCTAGAGATGCGGCGACCACCTACGAGCAGTACTTC; cdr3_aa: CSARDAATTYEQYF
d_call: TRBD2; j_call: TRBJ2-2; v_call: TRBV10-3; clone_size: NA; cdr3_nt: TGTGCCATCAGTGAGTCGAAGGTCGGGGGGTCCGGGGAGCTGTTTTTT; cdr3_aa: CAISESKVGGSGELFF
d_call: NA; j_call: TRBJ1-2; v_call: TRBV19; clone_size: NA; cdr3_nt: TGTGCCACCGAAGGGGGAAAGGATGGCTACACCTTC; cdr3_aa: CATEGGKDGYTF
d_call: NA; j_call: TRBJ2-2; v_call: TRBV9; clone_size: NA; cdr3_nt: TGTGCCAGCAGCTTAATCACCGGGGAGCTGTTTTTT; cdr3_aa: CASSLITGELFF
d_call: TRBD2; j_call: TRBJ2-5; v_call: TRBV7-3; clone_size: NA; cdr3_nt: TGTGCCAGCAGCCTTAGCGGGATGGAGAAGACCCAGTACTTC; cdr3_aa: CASSLSGMEKTQYF
d_call: TRBD2; j_call: TRBJ2-1; v_call: TRBV20-1; clone_size: many; cdr3_nt: TGCAGTGCTAGCCACCTCATTAGCGGGGGGGCTGACAATGAGCAGTTCTTC; cdr3_aa: CSASHLISGGADNEQFF
d_call: NA; j_call: TRBJ1-3; v_call: TRBV4-1; clone_size: NA; cdr3_nt: TGCGCCAGCAGCCAAGTGGGTCTCAGCGACACCATATATTTT; cdr3_aa: CASSQVGLSDTIYF
d_call: TRBD1; j_call: TRBJ1-1; v_call: TRBV12-5; clone_size: many; cdr3_nt: TGTGCTAGTGGTTCGGGACAGCCAAACACTGAAGCTTTCTTT; cdr3_aa: CASGSGQPNTEAFF
d_call: TRBD1; j_call: TRBJ1-2; v_call: TRBV19; clone_size: NA; cdr3_nt: TGTGCCAGTAGTGTATTGGACAGGGTGGGGTATGGCTACACCTTC; cdr3_aa: CASSVLDRVGYGYTF
d_call: TRBD2; j_call: TRBJ2-1; v_call: TRBV5-1; clone_size: NA; cdr3_nt: TGCGCCAGCAGCTTGGCCCAACGACTAGCCTCCTACAATGAGCAGTTCTTC; cdr3_aa: CASSLAQRLASYNEQFF
d_call: NA; j_call: TRBJ1-2; v_call: TRBV20-1; clone_size: NA; cdr3_nt: TGCAGTGCTCATCGGGACGGAGGTCACTATGGCTACACCTTC; cdr3_aa: CSAHRDGGHYGYTF
d_call: NA; j_call: TRBJ1-3; v_call: TRBV4-1; clone_size: many; cdr3_nt: TGCGCCAGCAGCCAAGAGGGTAACACCATATATTTT; cdr3_aa: CASSQEGNTIYF
d_call: NA; j_call: TRBJ2-1; v_call: TRBV7-6; clone_size: NA; cdr3_nt: TGTGCCAGCAGCTCGCTCAACAGGGTGGGGTTCTTC; cdr3_aa: CASSSLNRVGFF
d_call: TRBD2; j_call: TRBJ2-1; v_call: TRBV20-1; clone_size: once; cdr3_nt: TGCAGTGCTAGACGTCGGAGCGGGAGGGGGCGCGAGCAGTTCTTC; cdr3_aa: CSARRRSGRGREQFF
d_call: NA; j_call: TRBJ2-1; v_call: TRBV9; clone_size: NA; cdr3_nt: TGTGCCAGCAGCCTTACGTCAGGGCAGGGGGAGCAGTTCTTC; cdr3_aa: CASSLTSGQGEQFF
d_call: NA; j_call: TRBJ2-7; v_call: TRBV4-1; clone_size: NA; cdr3_nt: TGCGCCAGCAGCCAAGACAGGGGGGACTCCTACGAGCAGTACTTC; cdr3_aa: CASSQDRGDSYEQYF
d_call: NA; j_call: TRBJ2-7; v_call: TRBV28; clone_size: NA; cdr3_nt: TGTGCCAGCAGTTTACGGGCTTCCTCCCTCTACGAGCAGTACTTC; cdr3_aa: CASSLRASSLYEQYF
d_call: NA; j_call: TRBJ1-1; v_call: TRBV12-3/TRBV12-4; clone_size: NA; cdr3_nt: TGTGCCAGCAGTCATTCACAAGAAGCTTTCTTT; cdr3_aa: CASSHSQEAFF
d_call: NA; j_call: TRBJ2-5; v_call: TRBV10-3; clone_size: NA; cdr3_nt: TGTGCCATCAAGGAGGTAGGGGGACAAGAGACCCAGTACTTC; cdr3_aa: CAIKEVGGQETQYF
d_call: NA; j_call: TRBJ2-7; v_call: TRBV7-2; clone_size: many; cdr3_nt: TGTGCCAGCAGCTTCGCTGCTGTGTCAGGGAAGTCAGCCTACGAGCAGTACTTC; cdr3_aa: CASSFAAVSGKSAYEQYF
d_call: NA; j_call: TRBJ2-6; v_call: TRBV10-3; clone_size: once; cdr3_nt: TGTGCCACCGCAGGGCCCCCTGGGGCCAACGTCCTGACTTTC; cdr3_aa: CATAGPPGANVLTF
d_call: TRBD2; j_call: TRBJ2-1; v_call: TRBV25-1; clone_size: NA; cdr3_nt: TGTGCCAGCAGTGAATCCTTGGGGCTAGCGGGAGTCGATGAGCAGTTCTTC; cdr3_aa: CASSESLGLAGVDEQFF
d_call: NA; j_call: TRBJ2-2; v_call: TRBV28; clone_size: once; cdr3_nt: TGTGCCAGCCATGGACGCGCAACCGGGGAGCTGTTTTTT; cdr3_aa: CASHGRATGELFF
d_call: TRBD1; j_call: TRBJ2-7; v_call: TRBV4-3; clone_size: NA; cdr3_nt: TGCGCCAGCAGCCAAGATCGGACAGGGTGGGCCTACGAGCAGTACTTC; cdr3_aa: CASSQDRTGWAYEQYF
d_call: TRBD1; j_call: TRBJ1-2; v_call: TRBV20-1; clone_size: many; cdr3_nt: TGCAGTGCTGGAACAGGCCCTACAGGGGGGAATGGCTACACCTTC; cdr3_aa: CSAGTGPTGGNGYTF